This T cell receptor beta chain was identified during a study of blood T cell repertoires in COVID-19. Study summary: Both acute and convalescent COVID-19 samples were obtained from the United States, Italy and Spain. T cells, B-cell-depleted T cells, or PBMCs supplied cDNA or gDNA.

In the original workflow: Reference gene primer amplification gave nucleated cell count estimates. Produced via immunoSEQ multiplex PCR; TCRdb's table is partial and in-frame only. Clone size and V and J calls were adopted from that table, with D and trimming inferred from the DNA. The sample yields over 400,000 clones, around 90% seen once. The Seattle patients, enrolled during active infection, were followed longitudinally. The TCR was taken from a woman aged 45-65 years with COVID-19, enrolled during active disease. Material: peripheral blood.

The CDR3 DNA follows: TGTGCCAGCAGTCAGGGACAGATCCTCTCCTACGAGCAGTACTTC. Translation: CASSQGQILSYEQYF. The rearrangement links TRBV28 to TRBJ2-7; 7 bases fit TRBD1. The trim removed 5 bases at V and 0 bases at J, leaving 7 bases unmatched. Per the germline V gene, CDR1 is MDHEN and CDR2 is SYDVKM. This CDR3 contains 15 residues.